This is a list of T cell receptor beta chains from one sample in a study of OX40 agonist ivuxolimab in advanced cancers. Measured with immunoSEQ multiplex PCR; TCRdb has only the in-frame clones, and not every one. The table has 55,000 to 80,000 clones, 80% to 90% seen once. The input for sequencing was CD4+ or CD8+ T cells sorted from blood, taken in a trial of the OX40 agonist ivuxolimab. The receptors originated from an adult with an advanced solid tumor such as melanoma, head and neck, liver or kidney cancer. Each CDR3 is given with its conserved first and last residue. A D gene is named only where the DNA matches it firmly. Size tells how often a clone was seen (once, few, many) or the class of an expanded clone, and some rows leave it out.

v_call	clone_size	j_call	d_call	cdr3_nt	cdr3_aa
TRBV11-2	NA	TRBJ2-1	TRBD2	TGTGCCAGCAGCTTAGAGGTGGCGGGAGGGTTATTTTTACGGTACAATGAGCAGTTCTTC	CASSLEVAGGLFLRYNEQFF
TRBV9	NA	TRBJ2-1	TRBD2	TGTGCCAGCAGCGTCCAACTAGCGGGGGTGAATGAGCAGTTCTTC	CASSVQLAGVNEQFF
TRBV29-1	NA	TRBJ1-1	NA	TGCAGCGTTGTGAGCACTGAAGCTTTCTTT	CSVVSTEAFF
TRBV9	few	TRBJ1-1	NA	TGTGCCAGCAGCCACGGAAAGAATGAAGCTTTCTTT	CASSHGKNEAFF
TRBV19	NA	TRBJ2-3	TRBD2	TGTGCCAGTAGTTTGACTAGCGTTAAAGGAGATACGCAGTATTTT	CASSLTSVKGDTQYF
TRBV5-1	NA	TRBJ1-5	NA	TGCGCCAGCAGCTTGGGGGAAAGGGGTCAGCCCCAGCATTTT	CASSLGERGQPQHF
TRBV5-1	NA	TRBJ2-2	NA	TGCGCCAGCAGCTTGGTCCTCTTAGCGTCGAACACCGGGGAGCTGTTTTTT	CASSLVLLASNTGELFF
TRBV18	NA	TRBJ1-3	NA	TGTGCCAGCTCACCACCGACAGGACATGAGGTCGGAAACACCATATATTTT	CASSPPTGHEVGNTIYF
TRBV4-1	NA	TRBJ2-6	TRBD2	TGCGCCAGCAGCCAAGAAGAGGTAGTAGCGGGAGGCCTAGGATCTGGGGCCAACGTCCTGACTTTC	CASSQEEVVAGGLGSGANVLTF
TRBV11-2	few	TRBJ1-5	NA	TGTGCCAGCGACTCACAGCTTAGGATACGGACCAGCAATCAGCCCCAGCATTTT	CASDSQLRIRTSNQPQHF
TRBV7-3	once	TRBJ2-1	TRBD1	TGTGCCAGCAGCTTAGGGACAGGGGCTGTGAGCTCCTACAATGAGCAGTTCTTC	CASSLGTGAVSSYNEQFF
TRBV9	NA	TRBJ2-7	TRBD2	TGTGCCAGCAGCGTAGGCACTAGCGGGTCGTCTGGATTCTCCTACGAGCAGTACTTC	CASSVGTSGSSGFSYEQYF
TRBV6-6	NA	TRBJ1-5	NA	TGTGCCAGCAAGGGATTTCCGCGACAGCCCCAGCATTTT	CASKGFPRQPQHF
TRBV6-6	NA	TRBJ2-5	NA	TGTGCCAGCAGTTACCCTCAAGAGACCCAGTACTTC	CASSYPQETQYF
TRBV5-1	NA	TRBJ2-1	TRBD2	TGCGCCAGCAGCTTGGTCGGCGGGGGCTACAATGAGCAGTTCTTC	CASSLVGGGYNEQFF
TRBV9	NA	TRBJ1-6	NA	TGTGCCAGCAGCGACTCAAAAACCGGGACCGCCGATTCACCCCTCCACTTT	CASSDSKTGTADSPLHF
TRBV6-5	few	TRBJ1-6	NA	TGTGCCAGCAGCCCGACAGGAGCCTATAATTCACCCCTCCACTTT	CASSPTGAYNSPLHF